A single sample gave rise to the 20 T cell receptor beta chains below, sequenced in a study of T-cell reconstitution after alpha-beta-depleted transplantation in children. As it was prepared, the TCRbeta library received unique molecular identifiers. TCRdb re-analysed the PCR reads in MiXCR, keeping a single row per CDR3 protein. The profile shows approximately 590,000 distinct CDR3 sequences, over 9.5% of them singletons. This sample comprised PBMCs from the stem cell graft donor, obtained from the stem cell graft. The receptors derive from a human donor who donated a stem cell graft to a child with acute myeloid leukemia.

This clonotype occurred a few times. This chain links TRBV30 with TRBJ2-7; the match to TRBD2 covers 11 bases. CDR1 is GTSNPN and CDR2 is SVGIG in the germline V gene (reference sequence). The CDR3 totals 14 residues. The V and J ends lost 6 bases and 5 bases, in that order; junction bases with no gene match: 9. CDR3: CACSLAGGTHEQYF. The CDR3 DNA follows: TGTGCCTGTTCCCTAGCGGGAGGAACTCACGAGCAGTACTTC.

This clonotype has a count of ten or more. CDR3 sequence reads: CASKWTMNTEAFF. The CDR3 coding sequence is TGTGCCAGCAAGTGGACCATGAACACTGAAGCTTTCTTT. V and J are TRBV6-1 and TRBJ1-1, with unresolved D. The germline gives CDR1 MNHNS, CDR2 SASEGT. This CDR3 spans 13 amino acids. The ends were cut back, 7 bases at V and 0 bases at J, with 9 bases in the middle.

In the case of this clonotype: A read error is possible here, since a much larger clone lies one base away. The chain recombines TRBV28 with TRBJ2-3; D unresolved. V was cut by 5 bases and J by 1 base, with 16 bases left in between. In germline, CDR1 is MDHEN, CDR2 SYDVKM. The CDR3 consists of 16 residues. As DNA, the CDR3 is TGTGCCAGCAGTCGTGGTACGGGCATCGGCACAGATACGCAGTATTTT. Amino acid sequence: CASSRGTGIGTDTQYF.

The V gene is TRBV30, the J gene TRBJ1-4; possible D gene TRBD1, 5 bases. This CDR3 is 14 amino acids long. Germline-derived CDR1 and CDR2 are GTSNPN and SVGIG (reference sequence). The ends were cut back, 3 bases at V and 6 bases at J, with 14 bases in the middle. The CDR3 region has the DNA TGTGCCTGGAGGGCAGGGCGAGGTCATGAAAAACTGTTTTTT. It specifies CAWRAGRGHEKLFF.

This clonotype occurred a few times. This chain uses TRBV7-2 with TRBJ2-4; D may be TRBD1 (5 bases). Trimming cost V 5 bases and J 0 bases, with 17 bases left between them. The V gene's germline CDR1 is SGHTA and CDR2 FQGNSA. The CDR3 is 17 residues long. The DNA of the CDR3 is TGTGCCAGCAGCCCCCAGGGTAGGATACTAGCCAAAAACATTCAGTACTTC. This sequence encodes CASSPQGRILAKNIQYF. Together with reference TRBV7-2 and TRBJ2-4, the CDR3 gives the full variable domain: GAGVSQSPSNKVTEKGKDVELRCDPISGHTALYWYRQSLGQGLEFLIYFQGNSAPDKSGLPSDRFSAERTGGSVSTLTIQRTQQEDSAVYLCASSPQGRILAKNIQYFGAGTRLSVL.

This clonotype was counted a few times. The chain has TRBV20-1 and TRBJ2-5, with TRBD2 as a possible D gene (7 bases). Germline assignment: CDR1 DFQATT and CDR2 SNEGSKA (reference sequence). This CDR3 is built from 19 residues. Trimming cost V 6 bases and J 2 bases, with 31 bases left between them. CDR3 in DNA: TGCAGTGCCCGTTTTAGGTCCCCGGGGGGCCTCAGCACACAAGAGACCCAGTACTTC. Its translation: CSARFRSPGGLSTQETQYF.

This clonotype was seen only once. Just one base apart from a much larger clone, this may be a read error. The rearrangement uses TRBV7-2 and TRBJ2-5; D is possibly TRBD1 (8 bases). The CDR3 consists of 14 residues. Germline loops: CDR1 SGHTA, CDR2 FQGNSA. The DNA of the CDR3 is TGTGCCATCAGCTTTGACAGGGGAGGGGAGACCCAGTACTTC. Protein: CAISFDRGGETQYF.

The sample holds many counts of this clonotype. This chain links TRBV28 with TRBJ2-1, with TRBD1 as a possible D gene (6 bases). Trimming pared 2 bases from V and 10 bases from J, leaving 27 bases between. Germline V gene sequence: CDR1 MDHEN, CDR2 SYDVKM. This CDR3 is built from 18 residues. The CDR3 DNA is TGTGCCAGCAGTTTACTCCACCCGGGTCCCGGTGGGGGCGGAGAGCAGTTCTTC. The encoded protein is CASSLLHPGPGGGGEQFF.

This clonotype was observed a few times. The chain combines TRBV5-1 with TRBJ2-2; D is uncertain. The germline V and J ends were trimmed by 4 bases and 3 bases, with 16 bases remaining between them. CDR3 length: 16 residues. Germline CDR1 SGHRS, CDR2 YFSETQ. CDR3 in DNA: TGCGCCAGCAGCCTCCACCGGCTAGGAGACACCGGGGAGCTGTTTTTT. As protein: CASSLHRLGDTGELFF.

This clonotype appeared many times. The chain is built from TRBV20-1 and TRBJ1-1; D gene uncertain. Trimming stripped 1 base from V and 0 bases from J, with 9 bases between. The germline gives CDR1 DFQATT, CDR2 SNEGSKA (reference sequence). The CDR3 contains 14 residues. CDR3 region: CSARVPGLNTEAFF. The CDR3 DNA reads as TGCAGTGCTAGAGTTCCAGGATTGAACACTGAAGCTTTCTTT.

This clonotype was counted ten times or more. The chain carries TRBV29-1 and TRBJ1-1; D gene unclear. This CDR3 region has 13 residues. Germline V gives CDR1 SQVTM, CDR2 ANQGSEA. V was clipped by 6 bases and J by 0 bases, with 11 bases between them. DNA for the CDR3: TGCAGCGTGCAAAGTTCCATGAACACTGAAGCTTTCTTT. Its protein product is CSVQSSMNTEAFF.

DNA of the CDR3: TGCAGCGTTGAAGGGGCCAGGGTGGGCACCGGGGAGCTGTTTTTT. Translated: CSVEGARVGTGELFF. This chain uses TRBV29-1 with TRBJ2-2; D possibly corresponds to TRBD1 (5 bases). Per the germline V gene, CDR1 is SQVTM and CDR2 is ANQGSEA. The CDR3 loop spans 15 amino acids. V was shortened by 1 base and J by 4 bases, with 13 bases between the two germline ends.

This chain links TRBV25-1 with TRBJ2-1; D is possibly TRBD2 (6 bases). The CDR3 consists of 14 residues. V was shortened by 0 bases and J by 6 bases, with 9 bases between the two germline ends. The germline CDR1 and CDR2 sequences are MGHDK and SYGVNS. CDR3 residues: CASSEYRGSNEQFF. The DNA for the CDR3 is TGTGCCAGCAGTGAATACCGGGGGAGCAATGAGCAGTTCTTC.

This clonotype showed up just a few times. V is TRBV25-1 and J is TRBJ2-1; tentative D call: TRBD2 (5 bases). Germline V gene sequence: CDR1 MGHDK, CDR2 SYGVNS. This CDR3 is built from 16 residues. V shed 3 bases and J shed 1 base, with 13 bases lying between them. DNA for the CDR3: TGTGCCAGCAGTGACCGGGGTTCTCGATCCTACAATGAGCAGTTCTTC. This translates into CASSDRGSRSYNEQFF.

This clonotype has a count of ten or more. The chain recombines TRBV10-3 with TRBJ2-3, with TRBD2 identical over 10 bases. This CDR3 has 16 amino acids. Germline CDR1 reads ENHRY; CDR2 reads SYGVKD. J was trimmed by 1 base and V by 6 bases; bases with no gene match: 7. CDR3 coding DNA: TGTGCCATCAGCGTAGTGGGGACTAGCGGCACAGATACGCAGTATTTT. Translating gives CAISVVGTSGTDTQYF.

V gene TRBV29-1 combines with J gene TRBJ1-1; no reliable D call. Trimming removed 0 bases at V and 3 bases at J, with 8 bases between. The CDR3 spans 13 residues. Germline assignment: CDR1 SQVTM and CDR2 ANQGSEA. The CDR3 coding sequence is TGCAGCGTTGAAGAAAGGAGCGACACTGAAGCTTTCTTT. Translating gives CSVEERSDTEAFF.

This clonotype was detected a few times. The V call is TRBV6-6, the J call TRBJ2-6; D is undetermined. This CDR3 is built from 12 residues. CDR1 MNHNY and CDR2 SVGAGI come from the germline V gene (reference sequence). V was pared by 6 bases and J by 9 bases, with 9 bases between. The CDR3 DNA follows: TGTGCCAGCAGATCCCTTGACAACGTCCTGACTTTC. Encoded protein: CASRSLDNVLTF.

The chain is built from TRBV27 and TRBJ2-3; 8 positions agree with TRBD1. V shed 5 bases and J 3 bases; nucleotides not matched to a gene: 7. CDR1 and CDR2 (germline): MNHEY, SMNVEV (reference sequence). This CDR3 is 15 amino acids long. The CDR3 nucleotides are TGTGCCAGCAGTACCCGGACAGGGTGGACAGATACGCAGTATTTT. Its protein is CASSTRTGWTDTQYF.

This clonotype showed up many times. The genes are TRBV6-2 or TRBV6-3 and TRBJ2-6; perhaps TRBD2 as D (6 bases). This CDR3 has 15 residues. The V end lost 11 bases, the J end lost 0 bases, and 14 bases lay between the germline ends. Germline CDR1 MNHEY, CDR2 SVGEGT. The CDR3 here is CAGGLSTSGANVLTF. The CDR3 DNA follows: TGTGCCGGAGGGTTGTCCACCTCTGGGGCCAACGTCCTGACTTTC.

The V call is TRBV4-3, the J call TRBJ2-1; D is unclear. V lost 0 bases, J lost 2 bases, and 11 bases lay in between. CDR1 and CDR2 from the germline V gene are LGHNA and YSLEER. The CDR3 covers 16 residues. This CDR3 is CASSQDREPAYNEQFF. CDR3 in DNA: TGCGCCAGCAGCCAAGATCGAGAGCCCGCCTACAATGAGCAGTTCTTC.